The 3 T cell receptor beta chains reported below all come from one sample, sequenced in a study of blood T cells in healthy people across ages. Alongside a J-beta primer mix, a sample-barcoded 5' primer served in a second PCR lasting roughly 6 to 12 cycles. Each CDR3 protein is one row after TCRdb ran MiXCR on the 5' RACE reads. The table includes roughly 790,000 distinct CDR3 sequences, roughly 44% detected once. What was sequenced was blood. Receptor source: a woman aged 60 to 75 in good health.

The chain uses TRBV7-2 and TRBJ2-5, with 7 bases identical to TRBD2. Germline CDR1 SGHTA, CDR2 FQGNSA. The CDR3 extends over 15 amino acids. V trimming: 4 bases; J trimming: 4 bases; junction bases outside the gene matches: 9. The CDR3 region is CASSWRAGVSETQYF. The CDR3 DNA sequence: TGTGCCAGCAGCTGGCGTGCGGGGGTGTCAGAGACCCAGTACTTC.

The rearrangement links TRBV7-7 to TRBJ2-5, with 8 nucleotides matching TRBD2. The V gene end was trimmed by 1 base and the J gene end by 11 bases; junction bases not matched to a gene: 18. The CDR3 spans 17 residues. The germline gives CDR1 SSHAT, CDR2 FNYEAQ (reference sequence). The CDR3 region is CASSLDSGGTNLNEQYF. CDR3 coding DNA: TGTGCCAGCAGCTTAGACAGCGGGGGAACAAACTTAAATGAGCAGTACTTC.

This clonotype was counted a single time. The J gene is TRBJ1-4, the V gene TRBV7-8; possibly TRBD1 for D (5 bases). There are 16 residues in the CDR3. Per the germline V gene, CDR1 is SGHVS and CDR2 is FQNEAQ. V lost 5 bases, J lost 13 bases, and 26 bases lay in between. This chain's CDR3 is CASSARSRGVYIILFF. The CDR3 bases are TGTGCCAGCAGCGCGAGATCTAGAGGGGTTTATATTATACTGTTTTTT.